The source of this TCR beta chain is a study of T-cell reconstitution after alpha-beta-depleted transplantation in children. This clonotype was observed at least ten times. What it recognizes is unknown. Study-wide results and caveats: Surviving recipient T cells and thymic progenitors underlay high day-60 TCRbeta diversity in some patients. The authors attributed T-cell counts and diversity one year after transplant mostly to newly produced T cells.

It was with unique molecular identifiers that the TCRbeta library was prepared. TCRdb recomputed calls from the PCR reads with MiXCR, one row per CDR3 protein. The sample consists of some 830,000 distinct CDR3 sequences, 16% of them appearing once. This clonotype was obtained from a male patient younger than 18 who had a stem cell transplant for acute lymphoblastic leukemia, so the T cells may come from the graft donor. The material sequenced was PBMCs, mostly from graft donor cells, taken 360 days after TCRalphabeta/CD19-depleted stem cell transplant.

CDR3 DNA: TGTGCCACCAGTGATCCCTCTAGCGGGAGGAGCACCGGGGAGCTGTTTTTT. Its translation is CATSDPSSGRSTGELFF. V usage is TRBV24-1 and J usage is TRBJ2-2, with 11 bases matching TRBD2. Germline trimming cut 3 bases from V and 4 bases from J; bases unmatched to any gene: 6. Germline CDR1 is KGHDR and CDR2 is SFDVKD. The CDR3 has 17 amino acids.